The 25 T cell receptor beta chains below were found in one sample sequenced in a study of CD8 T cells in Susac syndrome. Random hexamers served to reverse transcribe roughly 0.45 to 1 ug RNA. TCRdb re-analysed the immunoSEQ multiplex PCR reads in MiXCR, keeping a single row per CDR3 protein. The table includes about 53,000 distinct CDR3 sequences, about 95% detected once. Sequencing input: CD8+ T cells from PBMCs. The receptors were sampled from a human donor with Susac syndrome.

In DNA form, the CDR3 reads TGCAGTGCTAGAGATCGGTTGACTAGCAATGAGCAGTTCTTC. It specifies CSARDRLTSNEQFF. The V and J genes are TRBV20-1 and TRBJ2-1; weak D call: TRBD2 (6 bases). Germline CDR1 DFQATT, CDR2 SNEGSKA (reference sequence). Trimming took 0 bases from V and 6 from J, leaving 12 bases between them. This CDR3 region has 14 residues.

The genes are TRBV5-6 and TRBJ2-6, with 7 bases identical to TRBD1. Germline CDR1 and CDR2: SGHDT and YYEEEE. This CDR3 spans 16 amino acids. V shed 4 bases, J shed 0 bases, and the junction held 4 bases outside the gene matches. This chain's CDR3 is CASSGGTASGANVLTF. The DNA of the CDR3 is TGTGCCAGCAGCGGTGGGACAGCCTCTGGGGCCAACGTCCTGACTTTC.

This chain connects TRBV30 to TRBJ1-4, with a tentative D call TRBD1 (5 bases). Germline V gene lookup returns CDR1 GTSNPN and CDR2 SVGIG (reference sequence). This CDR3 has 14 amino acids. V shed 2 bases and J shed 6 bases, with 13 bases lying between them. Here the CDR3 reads CAWSTMQGYEKLFF. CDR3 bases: TGTGCCTGGAGTACGATGCAGGGCTATGAAAAACTGTTTTTT.

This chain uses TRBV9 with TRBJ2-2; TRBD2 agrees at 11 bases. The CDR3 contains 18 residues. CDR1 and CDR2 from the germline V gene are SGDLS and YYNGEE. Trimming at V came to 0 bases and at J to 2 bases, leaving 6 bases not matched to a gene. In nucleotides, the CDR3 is TGTGCCAGCAGCGTAGCTTTAGCGGGGGGGCCCAACACCGGGGAGCTGTTTTTT. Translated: CASSVALAGGPNTGELFF.

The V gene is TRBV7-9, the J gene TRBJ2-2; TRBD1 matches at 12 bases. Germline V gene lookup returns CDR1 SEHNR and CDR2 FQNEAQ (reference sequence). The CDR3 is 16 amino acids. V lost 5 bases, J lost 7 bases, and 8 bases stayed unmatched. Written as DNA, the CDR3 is TGTGCCAGCAGCCCCCGCGGGACAGGGGGCGGCGGGGAGCTGTTTTTT. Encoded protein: CASSPRGTGGGGELFF.

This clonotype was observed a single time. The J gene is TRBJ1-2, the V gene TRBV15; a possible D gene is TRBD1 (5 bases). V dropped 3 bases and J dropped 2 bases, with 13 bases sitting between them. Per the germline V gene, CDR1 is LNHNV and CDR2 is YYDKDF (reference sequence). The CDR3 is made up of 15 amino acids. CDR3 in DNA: TGTGCCACCAGCAGGTTGACAGATAAAAACTATGGCTACACCTTC. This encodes CATSRLTDKNYGYTF.

CDR3: CASSQGSPVPSEKLFF. The CDR3 DNA sequence: TGTGCCAGCAGCCAAGGTTCACCGGTCCCATCTGAAAAACTGTTTTTT. This chain links TRBV3-1 with TRBJ1-4, with D unclear. V gave up 1 base and J gave up 7 bases, with 16 bases separating them. CDR1 and CDR2 (germline): LGHDT, YNNKEL (reference sequence). CDR3 length: 16 residues.

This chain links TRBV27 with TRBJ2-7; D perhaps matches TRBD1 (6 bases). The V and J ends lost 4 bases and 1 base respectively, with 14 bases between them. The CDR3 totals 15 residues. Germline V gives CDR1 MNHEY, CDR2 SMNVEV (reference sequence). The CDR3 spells CASSSSPGASYEQYF. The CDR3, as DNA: TGTGCCAGCAGTTCGTCTCCAGGGGCATCCTACGAGCAGTACTTC.

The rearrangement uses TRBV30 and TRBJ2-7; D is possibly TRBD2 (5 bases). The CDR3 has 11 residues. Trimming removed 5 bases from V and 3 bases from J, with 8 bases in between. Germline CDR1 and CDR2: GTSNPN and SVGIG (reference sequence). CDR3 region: CAWGLIYEQYF. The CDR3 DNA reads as TGTGCCTGGGGACTCATCTACGAGCAGTACTTC.

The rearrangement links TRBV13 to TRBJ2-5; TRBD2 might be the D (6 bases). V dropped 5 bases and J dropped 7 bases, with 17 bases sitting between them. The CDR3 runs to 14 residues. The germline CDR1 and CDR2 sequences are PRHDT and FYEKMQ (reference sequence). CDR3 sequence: CASSMGLTLGTQYF. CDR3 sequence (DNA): TGTGCCAGCAGCATGGGACTGACCCTGGGGACCCAGTACTTC.

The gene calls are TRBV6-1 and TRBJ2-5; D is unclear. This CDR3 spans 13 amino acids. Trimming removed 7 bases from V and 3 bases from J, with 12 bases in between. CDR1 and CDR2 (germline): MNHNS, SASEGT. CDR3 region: CASTEQVEETQYF. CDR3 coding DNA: TGTGCCAGCACCGAGCAGGTAGAAGAGACCCAGTACTTC.

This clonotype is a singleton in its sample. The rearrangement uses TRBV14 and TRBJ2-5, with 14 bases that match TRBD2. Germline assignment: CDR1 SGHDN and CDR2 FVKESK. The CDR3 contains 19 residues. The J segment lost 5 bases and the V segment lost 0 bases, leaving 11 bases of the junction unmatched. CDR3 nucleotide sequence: TGTGCCAGCAGCCAAGATGAGGGACTAGCGGGGGCCCCGGGTGAGACCCAGTACTTC. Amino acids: CASSQDEGLAGAPGETQYF.

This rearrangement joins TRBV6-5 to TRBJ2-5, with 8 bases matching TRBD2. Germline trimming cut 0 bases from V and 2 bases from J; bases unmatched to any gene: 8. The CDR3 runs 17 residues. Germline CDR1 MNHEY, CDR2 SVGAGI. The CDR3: CASSYSTSRGAQETQYF. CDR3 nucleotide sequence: TGTGCCAGCAGTTACTCGACATCGCGGGGGGCGCAAGAGACCCAGTACTTC.

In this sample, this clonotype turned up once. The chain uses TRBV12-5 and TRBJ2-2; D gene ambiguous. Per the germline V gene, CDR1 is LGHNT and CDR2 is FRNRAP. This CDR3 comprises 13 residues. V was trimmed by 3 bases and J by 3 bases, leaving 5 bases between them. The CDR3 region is CASGFGHTGELFF. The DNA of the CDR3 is TGTGCTAGTGGTTTTGGTCACACCGGGGAGCTGTTTTTT.

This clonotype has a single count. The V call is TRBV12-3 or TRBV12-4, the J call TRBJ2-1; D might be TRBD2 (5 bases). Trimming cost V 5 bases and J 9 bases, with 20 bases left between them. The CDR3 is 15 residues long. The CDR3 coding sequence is TGTGCCAGCAGTGGGCTTCGGGGATCCTTAACTGAGCAGTTCTTC. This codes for CASSGLRGSLTEQFF.

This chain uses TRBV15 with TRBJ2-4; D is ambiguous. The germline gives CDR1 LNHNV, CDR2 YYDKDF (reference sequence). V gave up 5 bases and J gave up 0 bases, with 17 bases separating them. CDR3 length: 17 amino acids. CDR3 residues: CATSPFPAGKAKNIQYF. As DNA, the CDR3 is TGTGCCACCAGCCCCTTTCCGGCCGGCAAAGCCAAAAACATTCAGTACTTC.

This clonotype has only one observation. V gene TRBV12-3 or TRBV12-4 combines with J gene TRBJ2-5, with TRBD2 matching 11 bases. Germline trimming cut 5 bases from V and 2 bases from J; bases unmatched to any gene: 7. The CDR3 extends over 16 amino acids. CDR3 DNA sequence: TGTGCCAGCAGTCCCCTAGCGGGGGGAATGCAAGAGACCCAGTACTTC. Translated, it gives CASSPLAGGMQETQYF.

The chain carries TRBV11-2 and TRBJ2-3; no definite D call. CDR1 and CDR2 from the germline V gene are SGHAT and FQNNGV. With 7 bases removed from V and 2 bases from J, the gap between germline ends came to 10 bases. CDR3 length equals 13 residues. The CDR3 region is CASIVGPTDTQYF. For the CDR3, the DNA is TGTGCCAGCATCGTTGGACCCACAGATACGCAGTATTTT.

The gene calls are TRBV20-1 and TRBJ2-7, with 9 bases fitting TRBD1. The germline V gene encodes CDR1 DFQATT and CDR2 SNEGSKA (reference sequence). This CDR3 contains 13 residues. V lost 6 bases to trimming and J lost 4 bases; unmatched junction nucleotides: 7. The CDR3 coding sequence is TGCAGTGCACCTGGGACAGGGAGGTACGAGCAGTACTTC. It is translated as CSAPGTGRYEQYF.

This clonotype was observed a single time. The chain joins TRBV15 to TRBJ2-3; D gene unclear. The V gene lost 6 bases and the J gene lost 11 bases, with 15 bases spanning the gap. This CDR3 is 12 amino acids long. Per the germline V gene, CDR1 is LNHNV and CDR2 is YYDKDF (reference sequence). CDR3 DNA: TGTGCCACCAGGAGATTCCCGTTCGGGCAGTATTTT. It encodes CATRRFPFGQYF. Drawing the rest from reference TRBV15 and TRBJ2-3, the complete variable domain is DAMVIQNPRYQVTQFGKPVTLSCSQTLNHNVMYWYQQKSSQAPKLLFHYYDKDFNNEADTPDNFQSRRPNTSFCFLDIRSPGLGDTAMYLCATRRFPFGQYFGPGTRLTVL.

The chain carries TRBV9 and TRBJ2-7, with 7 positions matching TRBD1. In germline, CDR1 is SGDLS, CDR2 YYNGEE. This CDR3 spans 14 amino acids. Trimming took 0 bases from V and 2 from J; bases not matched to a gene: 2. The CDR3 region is CASSVGDSTYEQYF. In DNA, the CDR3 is TGTGCCAGCAGCGTAGGGGACAGCACCTACGAGCAGTACTTC.

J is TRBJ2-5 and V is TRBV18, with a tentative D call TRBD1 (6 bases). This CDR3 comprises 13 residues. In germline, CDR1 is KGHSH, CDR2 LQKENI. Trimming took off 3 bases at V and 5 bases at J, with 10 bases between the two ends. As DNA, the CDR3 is TGTGCCAGCTCACCCCGGGACATTGAGACCCAGTACTTC. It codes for CASSPRDIETQYF.

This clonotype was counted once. The CDR3 nucleotides read TGTGCCAGCTCACTCTCATACAGGGATAATGAAAAACTGTTTTTT. Its translation is CASSLSYRDNEKLFF. V gene TRBV18 combines with J gene TRBJ1-4; maybe TRBD1 (6 bases). This CDR3 is 15 amino acids long. Germline CDR1 reads KGHSH; CDR2 reads LQKENI. V dropped 4 bases and J dropped 4 bases, with 13 bases sitting between them.

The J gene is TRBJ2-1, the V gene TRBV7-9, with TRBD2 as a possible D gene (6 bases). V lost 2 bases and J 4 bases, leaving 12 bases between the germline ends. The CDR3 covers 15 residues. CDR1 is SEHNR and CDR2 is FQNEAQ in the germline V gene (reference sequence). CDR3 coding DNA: TGTGCCAGCAGCTTAATCGCGGGGCTTTACAATGAGCAGTTCTTC. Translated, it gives CASSLIAGLYNEQFF.

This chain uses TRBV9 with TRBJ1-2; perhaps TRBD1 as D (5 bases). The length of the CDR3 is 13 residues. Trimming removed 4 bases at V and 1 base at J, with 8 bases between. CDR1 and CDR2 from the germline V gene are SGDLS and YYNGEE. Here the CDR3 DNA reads TGTGCCAGCAGCACCGGACATAACTATGGCTACACCTTC. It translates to CASSTGHNYGYTF.